The clone carrying this T cell receptor (beta chain) was counted at least ten times. Trimming removed 1 base from V and 1 base from J, with 7 bases in between. The CDR3 is made up of 14 amino acids. Germline-derived CDR1 and CDR2 are SGHTA and FQGNSA. The source of the sample is a study of patients and donors after allogeneic stem cell transplantation. MiXCR, applied by TCRdb to the RT-PCR reads, yields one record per CDR3 protein. The sample includes tens of thousands of distinct CDR3 sequences, more than 30% seen only once; the top ten take 60% to 80%. The sequence was collected from a human donor who was either an allogeneic HSCT recipient or a stem cell or donor lymphocyte infusion donor (not recorded which). It is not recorded whose cells these are; they may come from a transplant donor. The chain is built from TRBV7-2 and TRBJ2-5; D ambiguous. The sequencing sample was made of blood, either unsorted or a sorted T cell fraction (not recorded which). CDR3 residues: CASSLEASQETQYF. CDR3 coding DNA: TGTGCCAGCAGCTTAGAGGCTAGCCAAGAGACCCAGTACTTC.